Below, 27 T cell receptor beta chains from the same sample are listed, as sequenced in a study of graft-versus-host responses after intestinal transplantation. Sequenced by immunoSEQ multiplex PCR; TCRdb stores in-frame clones only, minus some. The profile shows 9,500 to 15,000 clones, roughly 93% of them singletons. The sequencing here drew on PBMCs, taken 109 days after intestinal transplant. Every receptor here comes from a human patient who received an intestinal transplant, so some T cells may come from the graft donor.

V usage is TRBV6-5 and J usage is TRBJ2-3; D not certain. Germline values: CDR1 MNHEY, CDR2 SVGAGI. Trimming took 6 bases from V and 2 from J, leaving 9 bases between them. The CDR3 has 13 amino acids. The CDR3 protein is CASRGIYTDTQYF. CDR3 DNA sequence: TGTGCCAGCAGGGGAATTTACACAGATACGCAGTATTTT.

The chain uses TRBV25-1 and TRBJ1-3; D gene ambiguous. V lost 2 bases, J lost 10 bases, and 6 bases lay in between. The CDR3 contains 11 residues. The germline V gene has CDR1 MGHDK and CDR2 SYGVNS. DNA of the CDR3: TGTGCCAGCAGTGAAGGCTGGACCATATATTTT. It translates to CASSEGWTIYF.

The chain employs TRBV15 and TRBJ1-5, with D possibly matching TRBD1 (6 bases). This CDR3 region has 15 residues. Germline V gives CDR1 LNHNV, CDR2 YYDKDF (reference sequence). V lost 5 bases and J lost 7, with 18 bases in between. The CDR3 loop reads CATSGTGTLRQPQHF. CDR3 DNA: TGTGCCACCAGCGGTACAGGGACCCTAAGACAGCCCCAGCATTTT.

The V and J genes are TRBV30 and TRBJ2-1, with 7 bases aligning to TRBD2. CDR1 and CDR2 from the germline V gene are GTSNPN and SVGIG (reference sequence). V trimming: 4 bases; J trimming: 3 bases; junction bases outside the gene matches: 6. The CDR3 contains 14 residues. The CDR3 coding sequence is TGTGCCTGGACCGGGACTACCGGCTACAATGAGCAGTTCTTC. Its protein is CAWTGTTGYNEQFF. The full variable domain, completed using reference TRBV30 and TRBJ2-1, is SQTIHQWPATLVQPVGSPLSLECTVEGTSNPNLYWYRQAAGRGLQLLFYSVGIGQISSEVPQNLSASRPQDRQFILSSKKLLLSDSGFYLCAWTGTTGYNEQFFGPGTRLTVL.

The chain recombines TRBV27 with TRBJ2-3, with D tentatively TRBD2 (6 bases). V dropped 4 bases and J dropped 0 bases, with 11 bases sitting between them. The CDR3 is made up of 15 amino acids. Germline lookup yields CDR1 MNHEY and CDR2 SMNVEV (reference sequence). The DNA of the CDR3 is TGTGCCAGCAGTTCGGAGGGATTAAGCACAGATACGCAGTATTTT. Translated, it gives CASSSEGLSTDTQYF.

V and J are TRBV7-6 and TRBJ2-5; the D gene is possibly TRBD1 (5 bases). Per germline, CDR1 SGHVS and CDR2 FNYEAQ. The V gene lost 5 bases and the J gene lost 5 bases, with 21 bases spanning the gap. The CDR3 covers 16 residues. CDR3 sequence: CASSQGEFMSAETQYF. The CDR3 DNA is TGTGCCAGCAGCCAAGGGGAATTTATGAGCGCGGAGACCCAGTACTTC.

A single count supports this clone. The chain joins TRBV5-1 to TRBJ2-5, with 7 bases matching TRBD1. V trimming: 3 bases; J trimming: 7 bases; junction bases outside the gene matches: 9. This CDR3 spans 14 amino acids. CDR1 and CDR2 from the germline V gene are SGHRS and YFSETQ. CDR3 sequence: CASSWRQGPWTQYF. For the CDR3, the DNA is TGCGCCAGCAGCTGGAGACAGGGCCCGTGGACCCAGTACTTC.

The chain uses TRBV5-1 and TRBJ2-1; TRBD2 matches at 16 bases. Looked up from germline, CDR1 is SGHRS and CDR2 is YFSETQ. The CDR3 length is 20 residues. V was clipped by 2 bases and J by 6 bases; unmatched bases: 14. The CDR3 loop is CASSFRGGGLAGGPGNEQFF. CDR3 DNA: TGCGCCAGCAGCTTTAGGGGAGGGGGACTAGCGGGAGGGCCTGGCAATGAGCAGTTCTTC.

This chain uses TRBV9 with TRBJ2-7, with TRBD2 matching over 7 bases. Germline assignment: CDR1 SGDLS and CDR2 YYNGEE. This CDR3 is built from 15 residues. Trimming cost V 0 bases and J 5 bases; bases outside gene matches: 8. The CDR3 here is CASSVEGRAVDEQYF. In DNA, the CDR3 is TGTGCCAGCAGCGTAGAAGGGAGGGCTGTGGACGAGCAGTACTTC.

The chain links TRBV4-1 to TRBJ1-2; D not certain. The CDR3 has 14 amino acids. Trimming pared 3 bases from V and 2 bases from J, leaving 10 bases between. Germline CDR1 and CDR2: MGHRA and YSYEKL. CDR3 bases: TGCGCCAGCAGCCAGTTTGGGCTAAACTATGGCTACACCTTC. Translating gives CASSQFGLNYGYTF.

The chain couples TRBV29-1 to TRBJ1-2; D gene ambiguous. Germline CDR1 is SQVTM and CDR2 is ANQGSEA. V gave up 6 bases and J gave up 8 bases, with 13 bases separating them. The CDR3 consists of 11 residues. The CDR3 region is CSVGYRGGYTF. CDR3 in DNA: TGCAGCGTCGGGTACAGAGGAGGCTACACCTTC. The full variable domain, rest sourced from reference TRBV29-1 and TRBJ1-2, is SAVISQKPSRDICQRGTSLTIQCQVDSQVTMMFWYRQQPGQSLTLIATANQGSEATYESGFVIDKFPISRPNLTFSTLTVSNMSPEDSSIYLCSVGYRGGYTFGSGTRLTVV.

The chain links TRBV7-9 to TRBJ2-5, with 9 bases matching TRBD1. V shed 5 bases, J shed 5 bases, and the junction held 9 bases outside the gene matches. This CDR3 has 15 amino acids. CDR1 is SEHNR, CDR2 FQNEAQ, per germline (reference sequence). The CDR3: CASSHLQGALETQYF. CDR3 nucleotides: TGTGCCAGCAGCCACTTACAGGGGGCGTTGGAGACCCAGTACTTC.

V usage is TRBV6-1 and J usage is TRBJ2-7; maybe TRBD1 (6 bases). The CDR3 contains 19 residues. Germline lookup yields CDR1 MNHNS and CDR2 SASEGT. The ends were cut back, 2 bases at V and 4 bases at J, with 27 bases in the middle. CDR3 amino acids: CASSERTGLVVSGNYEQYF. The CDR3 DNA reads TGTGCCAGCAGTGAACGAACAGGGTTGGTTGTTTCGGGAAATTACGAGCAGTACTTC.

The J gene is TRBJ2-2, the V gene TRBV5-6; no clear D. The CDR3 has 13 amino acids. Trimming shortened V by 2 bases and J by 2 bases, and 4 bases separated the two germline ends. Germline V gives CDR1 SGHDT, CDR2 YYEEEE. CDR3 sequence: CASSFLNTGELFF. The CDR3 DNA sequence: TGTGCCAGCAGCTTTTTAAACACCGGGGAGCTGTTTTTT.

This chain joins TRBV25-1 and TRBJ1-5, with D hard to call. Germline V CDR1 and CDR2: MGHDK, SYGVNS. This CDR3 spans 12 amino acids. V lost 4 bases and J lost 3, with 4 bases in between. The DNA of the CDR3 is TGTGCCAGCAGTGCGATCAATCAGCCCCAGCATTTT. It encodes CASSAINQPQHF.

The genes are TRBV28 and TRBJ2-3, with unresolved D. CDR1 MDHEN and CDR2 SYDVKM come from the germline V gene. The ends were cut back, 6 bases at V and 1 base at J, with 11 bases in the middle. The length of the CDR3 is 14 residues. Here the CDR3 reads CASSSPPGTDTQYF. CDR3 coding DNA: TGTGCCAGCAGCTCTCCACCGGGCACAGATACGCAGTATTTT.

The chain joins TRBV27 to TRBJ2-1, with no clear D. The length of the CDR3 is 12 residues. V shed 4 bases and J shed 8 bases, with 9 bases lying between them. Germline V CDR1 and CDR2: MNHEY, SMNVEV (reference sequence). The chain's CDR3 is CASSSHVDEQFF. The CDR3 DNA reads TGTGCCAGCAGTTCGCATGTGGATGAGCAGTTCTTC.

The chain has TRBV27 and TRBJ2-2; a possible D gene is TRBD2 (6 bases). V was clipped by 3 bases and J by 6 bases, with 11 bases between them. The CDR3 is 14 amino acids. The germline V gene encodes CDR1 MNHEY and CDR2 SMNVEV (reference sequence). The CDR3 nucleotides read TGTGCCAGCAGTTTGGTGGGAGGCCCCGGGGAGCTGTTTTTT. Protein sequence: CASSLVGGPGELFF.

The V call is TRBV7-8, the J call TRBJ1-1, with a tentative D call TRBD1 (6 bases). CDR1 is SGHVS, CDR2 FQNEAQ, per germline. The length of the CDR3 is 15 residues. With 2 bases removed from V and 4 bases from J, the gap between germline ends came to 14 bases. CDR3 sequence reads: CASSLWGGGGTEAFF. CDR3 bases: TGTGCCAGCAGCTTATGGGGGGGCGGGGGCACTGAAGCTTTCTTT.

The V gene is TRBV27, the J gene TRBJ2-5; the match to TRBD1 covers 9 bases. Per germline, CDR1 MNHEY and CDR2 SMNVEV (reference sequence). V trimming: 8 bases; J trimming: 6 bases; junction bases outside the gene matches: 4. This CDR3 is built from 12 residues. CDR3 region: CASRNRGQTQYF. The CDR3, as DNA: TGTGCCAGCCGAAACAGGGGGCAGACCCAGTACTTC.

V is TRBV27 and J is TRBJ2-7; the D gene is possibly TRBD2 (6 bases). Trimming removed 3 bases from V and 0 bases from J, with 12 bases in between. CDR3 length: 15 amino acids. Per germline, CDR1 MNHEY and CDR2 SMNVEV (reference sequence). In DNA, the CDR3 is TGTGCCAGCAGTTTTAAGGCGGAGGGCTCCTACGAGCAGTACTTC. Translated, it gives CASSFKAEGSYEQYF.

The chain recombines TRBV7-9 with TRBJ2-7; 8 positions agree with TRBD2. CDR3 length: 15 amino acids. Germline V gene data show CDR1 as SEHNR and CDR2 as FQNEAQ (reference sequence). Trimming cost V 3 bases and J 6 bases; bases outside gene matches: 10. In nucleotides, the CDR3 is TGTGCCAGCAGCTTTCCTTGGACTAGCCCCCTCGAGCAGTACTTC. It yields the protein CASSFPWTSPLEQYF.

The chain uses TRBV19 and TRBJ1-2; 7 bases agree with TRBD1. The CDR3 runs to 14 residues. V shed 2 bases and J 5 bases; nucleotides not matched to a gene: 5. The germline gives CDR1 LNHDA, CDR2 SQIVND (reference sequence). CDR3 sequence: CASSISGTAYGYTF. In nucleotides, the CDR3 is TGTGCCAGTAGTATAAGTGGGACAGCTTATGGCTACACCTTC. The full variable domain, its missing parts supplied by reference TRBV19 and TRBJ1-2, is DGGITQSPKYLFRKEGQNVTLSCEQNLNHDAMYWYRQDPGQGLRLIYYSQIVNDFQKGDIAEGYSVSREKKESFPLTVTSAQKNPTAFYLCASSISGTAYGYTFGSGTRLTVV.

J is TRBJ1-2 and V is TRBV28, with 7 bases fitting TRBD1. The V gene end was trimmed by 2 bases and the J gene end by 8 bases; junction bases not matched to a gene: 5. Germline loops: CDR1 MDHEN, CDR2 SYDVKM. The CDR3 is made up of 13 amino acids. The CDR3, as DNA: TGTGCCAGCAGTTTAGGAGGGGGCAGCGGCTACACCTTC. This translates into CASSLGGGSGYTF.

V usage is TRBV27 and J usage is TRBJ2-1, with TRBD2 identical over 8 bases. This CDR3 spans 14 amino acids. From germline, CDR1 is MNHEY and CDR2 SMNVEV (reference sequence). V lost 5 bases and J lost 4; bases outside the gene matches: 4. The CDR3: CASSSGGGYNEQFF. The CDR3 DNA reads as TGTGCCAGCAGTAGCGGGGGTGGGTACAATGAGCAGTTCTTC.

The chain is built from TRBV27 and TRBJ2-7; 7 nucleotides line up with TRBD1. With 5 bases clipped from V and 3 bases from J, the junction kept 31 bases outside the gene matches. This CDR3 spans 22 amino acids. Germline V CDR1 and CDR2: MNHEY, SMNVEV (reference sequence). CDR3 amino acids: CASSPQKTGVSPPWGLIYEQYF. As DNA, the CDR3 is TGTGCCAGCAGTCCTCAAAAAACAGGGGTTAGTCCTCCCTGGGGTCTCATCTACGAGCAGTACTTC.

The V call is TRBV29-1, the J call TRBJ2-3; D uncertain. Deletions cut 4 bases from V and 2 bases from J, with 10 bases between. The CDR3 is 13 amino acids. Germline CDR1 reads SQVTM; CDR2 reads ANQGSEA. In nucleotides, the CDR3 is TGCAGCGTTGTGTGGATCAACACAGATACGCAGTATTTT. This gives the protein CSVVWINTDTQYF.